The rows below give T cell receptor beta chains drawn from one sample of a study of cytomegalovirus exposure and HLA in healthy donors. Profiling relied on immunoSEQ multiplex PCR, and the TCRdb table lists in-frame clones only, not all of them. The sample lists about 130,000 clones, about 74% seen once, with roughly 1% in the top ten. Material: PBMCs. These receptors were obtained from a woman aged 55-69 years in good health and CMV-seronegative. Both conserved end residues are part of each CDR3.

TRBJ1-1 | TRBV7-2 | CASSLGPRGNTEAFF
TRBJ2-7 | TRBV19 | CASNGGLAGEKQYF
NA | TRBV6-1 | CASTQGANYEQYF
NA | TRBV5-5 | CASSLAWRTGRLPEQYF
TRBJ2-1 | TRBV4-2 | CASSQGPTGTSVYNEQFF
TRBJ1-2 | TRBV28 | CASETANYGYTF
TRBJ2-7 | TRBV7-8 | CASSFGQTYEQYF
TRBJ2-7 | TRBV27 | CASKHGGDSSYEQYF
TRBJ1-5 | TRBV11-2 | CASSPASPGSNQPQHF
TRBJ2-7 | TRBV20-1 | CSALGGYEQYF
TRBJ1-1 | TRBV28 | CASRLRGPGTEAFF
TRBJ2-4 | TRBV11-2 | CASSLLSRQLRNIQYF
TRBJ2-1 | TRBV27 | CASSYKAGNSYEQFF
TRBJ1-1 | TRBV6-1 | CASTPLRVGTEAFF
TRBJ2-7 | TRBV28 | CASVGGTAYEQYF
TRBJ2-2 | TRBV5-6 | CASSFGGQGLRGELFF
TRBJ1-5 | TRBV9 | CASSVDGYSNQPQHF
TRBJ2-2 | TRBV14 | CASSAWGGLSGELFF
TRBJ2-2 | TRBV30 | CAWGRGQGTGELFF
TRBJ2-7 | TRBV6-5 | CASRNPGQGLEQYF
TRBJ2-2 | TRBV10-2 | CASSRLGIVGELNTGELFF
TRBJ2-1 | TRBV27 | CASRRGAYNEQFF
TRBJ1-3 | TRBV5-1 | CASSLLGQEAGNTIYF
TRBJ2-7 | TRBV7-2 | CASSLVLAVNYEQYF
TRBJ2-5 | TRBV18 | CASSSDRMETQYF
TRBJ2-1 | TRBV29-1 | CSVRTTTYNEQFF
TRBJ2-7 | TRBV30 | CACIRDYEQYF
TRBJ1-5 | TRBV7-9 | CASSFIDQPQHF
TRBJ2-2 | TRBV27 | CASSLEGYTGELFF
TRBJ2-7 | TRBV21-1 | CASSTREGTYEQYF
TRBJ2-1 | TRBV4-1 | CASTGLGREKGNEQFF
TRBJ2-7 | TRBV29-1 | CSVEEAGGYEQYF
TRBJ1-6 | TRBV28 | CASSMRQGRSPLHF
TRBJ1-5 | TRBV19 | CASRPQGINSNQPQHF
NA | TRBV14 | CASSQAGQGLNYEQYF
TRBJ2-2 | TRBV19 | CASSPPLANTGELFF
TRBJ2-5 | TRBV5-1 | CASSPVAGRRLATQYF
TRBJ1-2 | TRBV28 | CASSRGGTVYGYTF
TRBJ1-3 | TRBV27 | CASSLGGLGNTIYF
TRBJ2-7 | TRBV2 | CASKDPGLAGAIEQYF
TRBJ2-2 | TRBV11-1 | CASSLSRSTGELFF
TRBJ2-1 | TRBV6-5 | CASSYWGGARGNEQFF